This T cell receptor beta chain appears in the sequencing data of a study of blood T cell repertoires in COVID-19. Only in-frame clones appear in the TCRdb table, and some are missing; sequencing was by immunoSEQ multiplex PCR. The profile shows about 250,000 clones, roughly 91% of them singletons. The CDR3 has 13 residues. J lost 6 bases, V lost 8 bases, and 11 bases had no gene match. The germline gives CDR1 SQVTM, CDR2 ANQGSEA. The origin of this receptor is a man aged 35 to 55 who had recovered from COVID-19. The V and J genes are TRBV29-1 and TRBJ1-2, with 8 bases aligning to TRBD1. The specimen sequenced was PBMCs or T cells enriched from blood (not recorded which). DNA of the CDR3: TGCAGCCATGCGGACAGGGAGTCTGATGGCTACACCTTC. It is translated as CSHADRESDGYTF. Variable domain in full (rest from reference TRBV29-1 and TRBJ1-2): SAVISQKPSRDICQRGTSLTIQCQVDSQVTMMFWYRQQPGQSLTLIATANQGSEATYESGFVIDKFPISRPNLTFSTLTVSNMSPEDSSIYLCSHADRESDGYTFGSGTRLTVV.